One sample yielded the 5 T cell receptor beta chains listed below, sequenced in a study of vaccination effects on CD4 cells after COVID-19. ViraFEST used viral peptide pools to expand antigen-specific CD4+ T cells before sequencing. Following an approximately ten-day culture, CD4+ T cells were purified. All study participants received two doses of BNT162b2 or mRNA-1273 vaccine. Sequencing was performed with immunoSEQ multiplex PCR; in TCRdb, only in-frame clones are kept and a portion is missing. This sample has tens of thousands of clones, with approximately 79% found just once. These receptors have no known antigen. Sample: CD4+ T cells from PBMCs cultured with SARS-CoV-2 spike peptides, taken after COVID-19 vaccination. The receptors originated from a human donor who received a COVID-19 vaccine. Some clones in this sample may be carry-over from other donors' samples.

The CDR3 DNA is TGTGCCAGCAGCTTAGTAGCGGGATCGTCGTTTGCCACTGAAGCTTTCTTT. Translating gives CASSLVAGSSFATEAFF. This chain uses TRBV7-8 with TRBJ1-1; D is uncertain. CDR3 size: 17 residues. With 1 base removed from V and 4 bases from J, the gap between germline ends came to 19 bases. The germline gives CDR1 SGHVS, CDR2 FQNEAQ.

This clone is classed as medium-sized (0.01 to 0.1%). CDR3 bases: TGTGCCAGCAGCGCCTCCGCGGGAGGGGGAGATGAAAAACTGTTTTTT. This codes for CASSASAGGGDEKLFF. The rearrangement links TRBV9 to TRBJ1-4, with TRBD1 as a possible D gene (6 bases). The CDR3 contains 16 residues. Looked up from germline, CDR1 is SGDLS and CDR2 is YYNGEE. V shed 3 bases and J shed 6 bases, with 18 bases lying between them.

The J gene is TRBJ2-2, the V gene TRBV27; TRBD2 agrees at 9 bases. The germline CDR1 and CDR2 sequences are MNHEY and SMNVEV (reference sequence). The CDR3 has 16 amino acids. V lost 5 bases, J lost 5 bases, and 9 bases stayed unmatched. In DNA, the CDR3 is TGTGCCAGCAGTCCTCCTTGGCGGGGGGGAACCGGGGAGCTGTTTTTT. It encodes CASSPPWRGGTGELFF.

The chain carries TRBV5-1 and TRBJ2-5; the D gene is possibly TRBD2 (7 bases). V lost 1 base and J lost 3, with 13 bases in between. Germline assignment: CDR1 SGHRS and CDR2 YFSETQ. The CDR3 extends over 15 amino acids. CDR3 bases: TGCGCCAGCAGCTTGTACGGGGGGCTGGAAGAGACCCAGTACTTC. Protein product: CASSLYGGLEETQYF.

The chain has TRBV12-5 and TRBJ1-5, with D unresolved. Germline-derived CDR1 and CDR2 are LGHNT and FRNRAP. With 0 bases removed from V and 4 bases from J, the gap between germline ends came to 22 bases. This CDR3 contains 19 residues. CDR3 residues: CASGLVEDGTTSTNQPQHF. The CDR3 DNA reads as TGTGCTAGTGGTTTGGTAGAAGACGGTACAACCAGCACGAATCAGCCCCAGCATTTT.